The clone carrying this T cell receptor beta chain was counted a single time. Here immunoSEQ multiplex PCR was the method, and the copy in TCRdb shows in-frame clones only, minus some. Of over 350,000 clones listed, about 88% are singletons. The CDR3 runs 14 residues. V lost 3 bases and J lost 3, with 11 bases in between. Per the germline V gene, CDR1 is MNHNS and CDR2 is SASEGT. Indicated treatment: around 19 received Ad26.COV2.S at low or high dose, single or two shots; about five received placebo; per-sample allocation not given. Sampling occurred on day 63 after the first vaccine or placebo injection. This entry comes from a study of Ad26.COV2.S vaccination and SARS-CoV-2 variants. Study-wide background: Ad26.COV2.S shots went into the muscle once or twice, 56 days apart.

The sequence was obtained from a person between 18 and 59 years old who received the Ad26.COV2.S COVID-19 vaccine or a placebo. Sample: peripheral blood, taken in a trial of Ad26.COV2.S vaccine versus placebo. The chain couples TRBV6-1 to TRBJ1-2; possibly TRBD1 for D (5 bases). The CDR3 reads CASSDRAGYYGYTF. CDR3 in DNA: TGTGCCAGCAGTGACAGGGCCGGATACTATGGCTACACCTTC.